These 25 T cell receptor beta chains were sequenced from one sample in a study of T cell repertoires in cytomegalovirus infection. TCRdb called the reads again in MiXCR, with one record for every CDR3 protein. Here the sample spans around 490,000 distinct CDR3 sequences, about 26% being singletons. Sequencing used PBMCs. The receptors stem from a human donor in good health (CMV status not recorded). Some clones in this sample may be carry-over from other donors' samples.

This clonotype was observed a few times. The gene calls are TRBV6-2 or TRBV6-3 and TRBJ2-5, with 8 bases matching TRBD1. Germline CDR1 and CDR2: MNHEY and SVGEGT. The CDR3 extends over 15 amino acids. The J segment lost 5 bases and the V segment lost 8 bases, leaving 13 bases of the junction unmatched. Written as DNA, the CDR3 is TGTGCCAGCTCCCCTCGCCAGGGGGCTTACGAGACCCAGTACTTC. Its protein is CASSPRQGAYETQYF.

This clonotype was detected a few times. This chain joins TRBV7-6 and TRBJ2-5, with TRBD2 as a possible D gene (5 bases). This CDR3 contains 13 residues. V gave up 2 bases and J gave up 5 bases, with 9 bases separating them. Germline V gene lookup returns CDR1 SGHVS and CDR2 FNYEAQ. The CDR3 DNA is TGTGCCAGCAGCTTAATGGAGCGGGAGACCCAGTACTTC. Its protein is CASSLMERETQYF.

This clonotype occurred a few times. The chain has TRBV7-6 and TRBJ2-1; the match to TRBD1 covers 7 bases. J gave up 10 bases and V 0 bases, and 6 bases lay outside the gene matches. Germline loops: CDR1 SGHVS, CDR2 FNYEAQ. CDR3 size: 14 residues. CDR3 DNA: TGTGCCAGCAGCTTAGCAAACAGGGGAGACGAGCAGTTCTTC. This translates into CASSLANRGDEQFF.

This clonotype appeared a few times. V is TRBV4-3 and J is TRBJ2-1; D is undetermined. The V end was cut by 0 bases, the J end by 1 base, with 10 bases between. In germline, CDR1 is LGHNA, CDR2 YSLEER. CDR3 length: 16 amino acids. CDR3 nucleotide sequence: TGCGCCAGCAGCCAAGATAGGATGGCGTCCTACAATGAGCAGTTCTTC. Translation: CASSQDRMASYNEQFF.

This clonotype was seen a handful of times. The V gene is TRBV11-3, the J gene TRBJ2-1, with D hard to call. V was pared by 4 bases and J by 7 bases, with 20 bases between. The CDR3 runs to 16 residues. Germline V gives CDR1 SGHNT, CDR2 YENEEA. The CDR3 loop is CASSSSRSVMKNEQFF. The CDR3 DNA follows: TGTGCCAGCAGCTCGTCTAGGAGCGTCATGAAAAATGAGCAGTTCTTC.

This clonotype was counted between two and nine times. The chain employs TRBV5-4 and TRBJ1-1; D gene uncertain. Deletions cut 0 bases from V and 1 base from J, with 10 bases between. Germline-derived CDR1 and CDR2 are SGHNT and YYREEE (reference sequence). The CDR3 has 15 amino acids. Written as DNA, the CDR3 is TGTGCCAGCAGCTTGGAGGTAACAGCGAACACTGAAGCTTTCTTT. Translating gives CASSLEVTANTEAFF.

This chain links TRBV6-2 or TRBV6-3 with TRBJ2-5, with D possibly being TRBD2 (7 bases). The V end was cut by 5 bases, the J end by 3 bases, with 16 bases between. This CDR3 is built from 15 residues. Germline CDR1 reads MNHEY; CDR2 reads SVGEGT. The CDR3 DNA sequence: TGTGCCAGCAGTACCTTCACAGGGAGGGAAGAGACCCAGTACTTC. Protein: CASSTFTGREETQYF.

On this clonotype itself: At one end the junction does not follow the germline gene, possibly because of a read error. The chain is built from TRBV24-1 and TRBJ1-2; maybe TRBD1 (6 bases). Germline V gene lookup returns CDR1 KGHDR and CDR2 SFDVKD. The CDR3 has 12 residues. CDR3 sequence (DNA): TGTGCCACCAGTGGCACAAACAGGGATATCGCCTTC. Translation: CATSGTNRDIAF.

About this clonotype: A much larger clonotype is one base distant, so this may be a read error. The rearrangement links TRBV6-2 or TRBV6-3 to TRBJ2-7; no reliable D call. The CDR3 contains 15 residues. Trimming took off 0 bases at V and 2 bases at J, with 11 bases between the two ends. Germline loops: CDR1 MNHEY, CDR2 SVGEGT. The CDR3 loop reads CASSYSTPATYEQYF. For the CDR3, the DNA is TGTGCCAGCAGTTACTCGACACCAGCGACCTACGAGCAGTACTTC.

The V call is TRBV4-3, the J call TRBJ1-1; 10 bases are shared with TRBD1. Trimming took 2 bases from V and 6 from J; bases not matched to a gene: 9. CDR3 length: 16 residues. CDR1 and CDR2 from the germline V gene are LGHNA and YSLEER. The CDR3 bases are TGCGCCAGCAGCCAAATCTTAGGACAGGGGGTTTCTGAAGCTTTCTTT. This translates into CASSQILGQGVSEAFF.

This chain joins TRBV7-2 and TRBJ1-1; 11 bases align to TRBD1. Germline values: CDR1 SGHTA, CDR2 FQGNSA. V shed 5 bases and J 7 bases; nucleotides not matched to a gene: 3. The CDR3 sequence is 13 residues long. CDR3 loop: CASSRGTGGEAFF. In nucleotides, the CDR3 is TGTGCCAGCAGCCGCGGGACAGGGGGTGAAGCTTTCTTT.

This clonotype was counted only a few times. The chain carries TRBV7-2 and TRBJ1-4; D may be TRBD1 (6 bases). V lost 5 bases, J lost 6 bases, and 16 bases lay in between. Looked up from germline, CDR1 is SGHTA and CDR2 is FQGNSA. The CDR3 has 15 amino acids. The CDR3 DNA reads as TGTGCCAGCAGCCCACGGGGTGGGGGCGATGAAAAACTGTTTTTT. It encodes CASSPRGGGDEKLFF.

This chain connects TRBV24-1 to TRBJ2-3; 8 positions agree with TRBD2. The germline V gene has CDR1 KGHDR and CDR2 SFDVKD. The CDR3 is 15 residues long. The junction had 5 bases not matched to a gene; V was cut back by 7 bases and J by 0 bases. The CDR3 protein is CATSLSGISTDTQYF. As DNA, the CDR3 is TGTGCCACCAGCCTTAGCGGGATTAGCACAGATACGCAGTATTTT.

CDR3 nucleotides: TGTGCCAGCAGCCCTACCCAAACTAGGGCGCCCCAGCATTTT. This sequence encodes CASSPTQTRAPQHF. The chain recombines TRBV28 with TRBJ1-5, with no clear D. This CDR3 is 14 amino acids long. V was cut by 6 bases and J by 9 bases, with 18 bases left in between. Germline V lookup: CDR1 MDHEN, CDR2 SYDVKM.

This clonotype was detected many times. V and J are TRBV7-8 and TRBJ2-3; D uncertain. Per the germline V gene, CDR1 is SGHVS and CDR2 is FQNEAQ. This CDR3 contains 17 residues. The V end lost 0 bases, the J end lost 0 bases, and 13 bases lay between the germline ends. CDR3 protein: CASSLAATVTSTDTQYF. In nucleotides, the CDR3 is TGTGCCAGCAGCTTAGCAGCGACGGTTACTAGCACAGATACGCAGTATTTT.

This clonotype was found many times. The V call is TRBV7-2, the J call TRBJ1-5, with no clear D. The V gene's germline CDR1 is SGHTA and CDR2 FQGNSA. The CDR3 has 15 residues. The V gene lost 5 bases and the J gene lost 3 bases, with 14 bases spanning the gap. DNA of the CDR3: TGTGCCAGCAGCCTCGGGTCCTCTTTCAATCAGCCCCAGCATTTT. This encodes CASSLGSSFNQPQHF.

This clonotype was observed many times. This rearrangement joins TRBV7-2 to TRBJ2-2; D is perhaps TRBD1 (6 bases). Trimming pared 5 bases from V and 4 bases from J, leaving 11 bases between. CDR1 and CDR2 from the germline V gene are SGHTA and FQGNSA. The CDR3 is 14 amino acids. CDR3 residues: CASSQGGSTGELFF. For the CDR3, the DNA is TGTGCCAGCAGCCAAGGGGGAAGCACCGGGGAGCTGTTTTTT.

This chain uses TRBV5-1 with TRBJ2-3, with a possible D match to TRBD2 (5 bases). Germline V lookup: CDR1 SGHRS, CDR2 YFSETQ. Trimming shortened V by 0 bases and J by 1 base, and 15 bases separated the two germline ends. The CDR3 consists of 17 residues. The CDR3 DNA sequence: TGCGCCAGCAGCTTGGATTTGGGGAGCGCAGGCACAGATACGCAGTATTTT. Translated, it gives CASSLDLGSAGTDTQYF.

This clonotype was recorded a few times. The CDR3 loop is CASSGLGTFPQETQYF. The CDR3 DNA is TGTGCCAGCAGTGGCCTTGGGACCTTTCCGCAGGAGACCCAGTACTTC. The V and J genes are TRBV28 and TRBJ2-5; D tentatively reads TRBD1 or TRBD2 (5 bases each). CDR3 length: 16 residues. V shed 5 bases and J shed 5 bases, with 21 bases lying between them. The germline V gene has CDR1 MDHEN and CDR2 SYDVKM.

This clonotype showed up just a few times. The chain employs TRBV6-1 and TRBJ2-5; either TRBD1 or TRBD2 may fit D (5 bases each). V gave up 2 bases and J gave up 4 bases, with 17 bases separating them. Germline loops: CDR1 MNHNS, CDR2 SASEGT. This CDR3 contains 16 residues. CDR3 nucleotide sequence: TGTGCCAGCAGTGAATCACAGGAGGTGATCGTAGAGACCCAGTACTTC. Protein: CASSESQEVIVETQYF.

This clonotype has only a few counts. The chain links TRBV28 to TRBJ1-5; D is unresolved. The CDR3 runs to 12 residues. Deletions cut 10 bases from V and 2 bases from J, with 9 bases between. Per germline, CDR1 MDHEN and CDR2 SYDVKM. CDR3 residues: CAIGYRNQPQHF. In DNA form, the CDR3 reads TGTGCCATCGGGTATCGCAATCAGCCCCAGCATTTT. The entire variable domain, with the rest obtained from reference TRBV28 and TRBJ1-5, is as follows: DVKVTQSSRYLVKRTGEKVFLECVQDMDHENMFWYRQDPGLGLRLIYFSYDVKMKEKGDIPEGYSVSREKKERFSLILESASTNQTSMYLCAIGYRNQPQHFGDGTRLSIL.

The rearrangement links TRBV5-8 to TRBJ2-4; no reliable D call. The length of the CDR3 is 13 residues. V shed 1 base and J shed 6 bases, with 8 bases lying between them. The germline V gene encodes CDR1 SGHTS and CDR2 YDEGEE. The CDR3 DNA reads as TGTGCCAGCAGCTTGAATACGGGAAACATTCAGTACTTC. Translating it yields CASSLNTGNIQYF.

As to this clonotype: Since a much larger clone is just one base distant, this may be a read error. The CDR3 end shows no conserved phenylalanine or tryptophan, and so a read error is likely. V gene TRBV7-8 combines with J gene TRBJ2-5; TRBD2 aligns across 14 bases. With V trimmed by 3 bases and J by 4 bases, 4 bases remained unmatched. There are 16 residues in the CDR3. Germline V gives CDR1 SGHVS, CDR2 FQNEAQ. The CDR3, as DNA: TGTGCCAGCAGCTTTCCGGGACTAGCGGGAGCAGAGACCCAGTACTTA. Its protein product is CASSFPGLAGAETQYL.

This clonotype was counted a single time. V and J are TRBV30 and TRBJ2-5; 7 bases are shared with TRBD2. In germline, CDR1 is GTSNPN, CDR2 SVGIG (reference sequence). The CDR3 spans 14 residues. V trimming: 4 bases; J trimming: 5 bases; junction bases outside the gene matches: 10. CDR3 in amino acids: CAWNLADPGETQYF. CDR3 DNA: TGTGCCTGGAACCTAGCGGACCCTGGGGAGACCCAGTACTTC.

This clonotype showed up just a few times. The chain links TRBV7-2 to TRBJ1-3, with D unclear. Trimming shortened V by 1 base and J by 10 bases, and 17 bases separated the two germline ends. There are 15 residues in the CDR3. Germline V gives CDR1 SGHTA, CDR2 FQGNSA. CDR3 loop: CASSLDASRGRTIYF. The CDR3 bases are TGTGCCAGCAGCTTAGATGCCAGCCGGGGAAGAACCATATATTTT.